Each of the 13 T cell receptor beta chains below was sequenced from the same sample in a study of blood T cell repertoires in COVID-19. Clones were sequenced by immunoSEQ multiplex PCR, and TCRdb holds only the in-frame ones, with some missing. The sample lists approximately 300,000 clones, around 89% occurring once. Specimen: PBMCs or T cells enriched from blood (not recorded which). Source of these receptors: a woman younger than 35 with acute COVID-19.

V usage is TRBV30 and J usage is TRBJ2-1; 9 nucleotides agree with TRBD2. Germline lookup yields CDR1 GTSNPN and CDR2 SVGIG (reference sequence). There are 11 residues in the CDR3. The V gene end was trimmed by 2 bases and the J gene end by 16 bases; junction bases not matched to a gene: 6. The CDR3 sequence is CAWSSGTSSFF. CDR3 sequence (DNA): TGTGCCTGGAGTTCCGGGACTAGCTCATTCTTC.

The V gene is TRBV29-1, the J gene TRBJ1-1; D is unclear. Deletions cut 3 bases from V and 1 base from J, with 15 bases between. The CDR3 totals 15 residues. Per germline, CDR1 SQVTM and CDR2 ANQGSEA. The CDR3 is CSVDPYGASNTEAFF. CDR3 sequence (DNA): TGCAGCGTTGACCCATATGGAGCCTCGAACACTGAAGCTTTCTTT.

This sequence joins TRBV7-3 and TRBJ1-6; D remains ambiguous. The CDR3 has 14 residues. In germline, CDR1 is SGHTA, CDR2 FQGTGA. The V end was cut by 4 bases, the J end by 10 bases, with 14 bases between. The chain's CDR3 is CASSSGGGFSPLHF. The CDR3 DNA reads TGTGCCAGCAGCTCCGGAGGAGGGTTCTCACCCCTCCACTTT.

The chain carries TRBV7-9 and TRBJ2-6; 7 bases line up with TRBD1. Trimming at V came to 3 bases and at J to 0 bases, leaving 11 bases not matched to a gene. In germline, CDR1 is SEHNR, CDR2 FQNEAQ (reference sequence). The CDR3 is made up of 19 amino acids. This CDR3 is CASSFPDRFLSSGANVLTF. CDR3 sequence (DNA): TGTGCCAGCAGCTTCCCGGACAGGTTTCTTTCCTCTGGGGCCAACGTCCTGACTTTC. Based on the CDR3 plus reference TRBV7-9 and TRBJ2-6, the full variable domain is DTGVSQNPRHKITKRGQNVTFRCDPISEHNRLYWYRQTLGQGPEFLTYFQNEAQLEKSRLLSDRFSAERPKGSFSTLEIQRTEQGDSAMYLCASSFPDRFLSSGANVLTFGAGSRLTVL.

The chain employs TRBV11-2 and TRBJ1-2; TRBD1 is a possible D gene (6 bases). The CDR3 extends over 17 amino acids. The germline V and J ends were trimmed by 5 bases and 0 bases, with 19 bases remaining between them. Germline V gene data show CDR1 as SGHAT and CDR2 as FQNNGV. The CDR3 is CASSPHRVGLANYGYTF. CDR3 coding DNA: TGTGCCAGCAGCCCGCACAGGGTCGGACTAGCTAACTATGGCTACACCTTC.

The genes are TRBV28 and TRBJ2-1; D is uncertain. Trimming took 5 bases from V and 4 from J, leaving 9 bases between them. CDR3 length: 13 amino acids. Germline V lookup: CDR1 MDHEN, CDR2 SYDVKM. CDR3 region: CASSRSTYNEQFF. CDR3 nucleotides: TGTGCCAGCAGTAGGAGTACATACAATGAGCAGTTCTTC.

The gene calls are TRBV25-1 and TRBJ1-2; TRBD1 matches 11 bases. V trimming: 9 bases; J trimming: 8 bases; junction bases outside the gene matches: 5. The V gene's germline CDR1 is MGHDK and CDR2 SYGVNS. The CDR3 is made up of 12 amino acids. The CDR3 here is CASGDRGLGYTF. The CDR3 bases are TGTGCCAGTGGGGACAGGGGGTTGGGCTACACCTTC.

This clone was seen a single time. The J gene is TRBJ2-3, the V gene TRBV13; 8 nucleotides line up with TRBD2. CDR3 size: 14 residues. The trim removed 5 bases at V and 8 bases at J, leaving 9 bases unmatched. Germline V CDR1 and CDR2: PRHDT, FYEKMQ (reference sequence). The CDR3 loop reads CASSPPLAGGTQYF. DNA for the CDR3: TGTGCCAGCAGCCCCCCCCTAGCGGGTGGTACGCAGTATTTT.

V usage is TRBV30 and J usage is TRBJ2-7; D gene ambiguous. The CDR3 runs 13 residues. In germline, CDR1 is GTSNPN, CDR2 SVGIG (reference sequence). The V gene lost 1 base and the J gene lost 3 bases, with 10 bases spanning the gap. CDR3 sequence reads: CAWSGFFSYEQYF. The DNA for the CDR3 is TGTGCCTGGAGTGGTTTTTTCAGCTACGAGCAGTACTTC.

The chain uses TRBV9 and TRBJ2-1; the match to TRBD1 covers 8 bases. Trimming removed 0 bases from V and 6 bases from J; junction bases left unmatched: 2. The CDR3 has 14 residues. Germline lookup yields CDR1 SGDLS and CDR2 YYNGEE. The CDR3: CASSVGTGGNEQFF. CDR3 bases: TGTGCCAGCAGCGTAGGCACAGGGGGCAATGAGCAGTTCTTC.

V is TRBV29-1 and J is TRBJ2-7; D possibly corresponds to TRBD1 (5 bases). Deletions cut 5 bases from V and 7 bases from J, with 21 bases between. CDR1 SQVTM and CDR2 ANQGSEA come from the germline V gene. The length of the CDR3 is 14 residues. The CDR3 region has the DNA TGCAGCGTTTCCCCCTCCCAGGGCTCGAGGGAGCAGTACTTC. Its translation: CSVSPSQGSREQYF.

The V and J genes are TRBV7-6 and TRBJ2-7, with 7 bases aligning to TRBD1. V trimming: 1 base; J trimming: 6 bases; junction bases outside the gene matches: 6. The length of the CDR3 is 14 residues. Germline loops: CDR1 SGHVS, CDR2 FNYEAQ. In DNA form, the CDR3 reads TGTGCCAGCAGCTTAGAGGCAGACAGGGCCGAGCAGTACTTC. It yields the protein CASSLEADRAEQYF.

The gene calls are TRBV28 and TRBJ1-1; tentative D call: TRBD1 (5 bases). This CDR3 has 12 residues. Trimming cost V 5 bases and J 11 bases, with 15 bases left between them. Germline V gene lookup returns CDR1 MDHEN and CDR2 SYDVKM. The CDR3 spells CASSLNPRGAFF. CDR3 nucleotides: TGTGCCAGCAGTCTAAATCCCCGGGGGGCTTTCTTT.